Presented here are 16 T cell receptor beta chains from one specimen sequenced in a study of T cell changes during pregnancy in multiple sclerosis. Repertoires were generated with immunoSEQ multiplex PCR, while TCRdb's copy carries only in-frame clones and drops some. The sample has about 73,000 clones, roughly 90% seen once. The specimen was peripheral blood, collected after pregnancy. These receptors were obtained from a female donor in good health, enrolled as a control in a pregnancy study.

This chain joins TRBV25-1 and TRBJ1-2, with D possibly TRBD1 on 6 matching bases. In germline, CDR1 is MGHDK, CDR2 SYGVNS. This CDR3 has 13 amino acids. Deletions cut 4 bases from V and 4 bases from J, with 10 bases between. CDR3 in DNA: TGTGCCAGCAGTGGGGGACACCTCTATGGCTACACCTTC. Encoded protein: CASSGGHLYGYTF.

Only a few counts were recorded for this clone. CDR3 bases: TGTGCCAGCAGCTTGGTTACCCGGGACTCCCTCGGAGCTTTCTTT. It encodes CASSLVTRDSLGAFF. The J gene is TRBJ1-1, the V gene TRBV5-6; D perhaps matches TRBD1 (5 bases). The V gene lost 0 bases and the J gene lost 10 bases, with 19 bases spanning the gap. Germline V gene data show CDR1 as SGHDT and CDR2 as YYEEEE. CDR3 length: 15 amino acids. Filled out from reference TRBV5-6 and TRBJ1-1, the complete variable domain reads DAGVTQSPTHLIKTRGQQVTLRCSPKSGHDTVSWYQQALGQGPQFIFQYYEEEERQRGNFPDRFSGHQFPNYSSELNVNALLLGDSALYLCASSLVTRDSLGAFFGQGTRLTVV.

The chain is built from TRBV5-1 and TRBJ2-7; D possibly corresponds to TRBD1 (6 bases). Germline V gene lookup returns CDR1 SGHRS and CDR2 YFSETQ. The CDR3 is 14 amino acids. V gave up 5 bases and J gave up 1 base, with 13 bases separating them. In nucleotides, the CDR3 is TGCGCCAGCAGTCCGACAGGCCGATCCTACGAGCAGTACTTC. Translated: CASSPTGRSYEQYF.

The genes are TRBV5-6 and TRBJ1-2; 8 bases fit TRBD1. This CDR3 contains 13 residues. Germline V CDR1 and CDR2: SGHDT, YYEEEE. Trimming at V came to 4 bases and at J to 4 bases, leaving 3 bases not matched to a gene. The chain's CDR3 is CASSPGGSYGYTF. The CDR3 nucleotides read TGTGCCAGCAGCCCAGGGGGCAGCTATGGCTACACCTTC.

The chain recombines TRBV10-1 with TRBJ2-7; TRBD2 might be the D (5 bases). CDR1 is WNHNN, CDR2 SYGVQD, per germline (reference sequence). CDR3 size: 12 residues. The V and J ends lost 4 bases and 9 bases respectively, with 13 bases between them. CDR3 DNA: TGCGCCAGCAGTGGAGGTTATGAGGGGCAGTACTTC. This translates into CASSGGYEGQYF.

This clone showed up just once. The chain employs TRBV29-1 and TRBJ1-2; D gene ambiguous. CDR1 is SQVTM, CDR2 ANQGSEA, per germline. Trimming shortened V by 3 bases and J by 8 bases, and 10 bases separated the two germline ends. The CDR3 runs to 11 residues. The CDR3 loop is CSVELGYGYTF. CDR3 sequence (DNA): TGCAGCGTTGAGTTGGGCTACGGCTACACCTTC.

V usage is TRBV10-2 and J usage is TRBJ2-7, with 10 bases aligning to TRBD1. The junction had 3 bases not matched to a gene; V was cut back by 3 bases and J by 7 bases. The CDR3 has 13 residues. CDR1 and CDR2 from the germline V gene are WSHSY and SAAADI. The CDR3 coding sequence is TGCGCCAGCAGTGAAGGGACAGGGGTTGAGCAGTACTTC. It encodes CASSEGTGVEQYF.

The chain joins TRBV2 to TRBJ1-3; D perhaps matches TRBD1 (6 bases). The CDR3 contains 18 residues. In germline, CDR1 is SNHLY, CDR2 FYNNEI. V was cut by 4 bases and J by 4 bases, with 23 bases left in between. CDR3 DNA: TGTGCCAGCAGTGCGGGTACAGGGAGGGATCCGAGGGGAAACACCATATATTTT. Amino acids: CASSAGTGRDPRGNTIYF.

The CDR3 protein is CASSGRAIPLYEQYF. CDR3 coding DNA: TGTGCCAGCAGTGGGCGGGCCATCCCCTTGTACGAGCAGTACTTC. The chain recombines TRBV2 with TRBJ2-7; maybe TRBD2 (5 bases). The CDR3 is 15 amino acids. Trimming removed 4 bases at V and 4 bases at J, with 17 bases between. CDR1 and CDR2 (germline): SNHLY, FYNNEI.

The genes are TRBV5-6 and TRBJ2-6; 9 nucleotides align to TRBD1. The germline V gene has CDR1 SGHDT and CDR2 YYEEEE. V trimming: 3 bases; J trimming: 1 base; junction bases outside the gene matches: 11. The CDR3 extends over 19 amino acids. The CDR3 nucleotides read TGTGCCAGCAGCTACTACAGGGGGCCCTTATCTTCTGGGGCCAACGTCCTGACTTTC. It yields the protein CASSYYRGPLSSGANVLTF.

This clone was found once. The chain joins TRBV27 to TRBJ2-7; a weak D match, TRBD1 (6 bases). Trimming shortened V by 6 bases and J by 3 bases, and 12 bases separated the two germline ends. The CDR3 consists of 13 residues. Germline CDR1 MNHEY, CDR2 SMNVEV (reference sequence). CDR3 sequence: CASSYRALYEQYF. The CDR3 nucleotides read TGTGCCAGCAGCTACAGGGCCCTCTACGAGCAGTACTTC.

V and J are TRBV6-1 and TRBJ1-1; 7 bases match TRBD1. J was trimmed by 0 bases and V by 8 bases; bases with no gene match: 9. This CDR3 is 15 amino acids long. Germline CDR1 MNHNS, CDR2 SASEGT. Here the CDR3 DNA reads TGTGCCAGCCAAGAGGGGGCTACAGTGAACACTGAAGCTTTCTTT. This codes for CASQEGATVNTEAFF.

V is TRBV28 and J is TRBJ1-4; 7 positions agree with TRBD1. The CDR3 contains 15 residues. With V trimmed by 1 base and J by 2 bases, 1 base remained unmatched. Germline CDR1 reads MDHEN; CDR2 reads SYDVKM. CDR3 DNA sequence: TGTGCCAGCAGTTTATCAGGGGGGACTAATGAAAAACTGTTTTTT. Residues: CASSLSGGTNEKLFF.

V and J are TRBV7-6 and TRBJ2-2; D not resolved. V dropped 1 base and J dropped 6 bases, with 12 bases sitting between them. CDR3 length: 15 amino acids. CDR1 is SGHVS and CDR2 is FNYEAQ in the germline V gene. CDR3 in amino acids: CASSLGAGVAGELFF. The CDR3 bases are TGTGCCAGCAGCTTAGGCGCCGGAGTGGCCGGGGAGCTGTTTTTT.

V is TRBV6-6 and J is TRBJ2-7; 9 nucleotides line up with TRBD1. With V trimmed by 11 bases and J by 4 bases, 6 bases remained unmatched. The CDR3 totals 12 residues. Looked up from germline, CDR1 is MNHNY and CDR2 is SVGAGI (reference sequence). CDR3 region: CAGGQGRYEQYF. The CDR3 DNA follows: TGTGCCGGTGGACAGGGGAGGTACGAGCAGTACTTC.

The chain employs TRBV18 and TRBJ1-2; 12 bases are a match to TRBD1. The J segment lost 4 bases and the V segment lost 6 bases, leaving 12 bases of the junction unmatched. The CDR3 spans 17 residues. Germline CDR1 KGHSH, CDR2 LQKENI. The CDR3 DNA follows: TGTGCCAGCTCCCCCGGGACAGGGGGCACCTCAGGCTATGGCTACACCTTC. Its translation is CASSPGTGGTSGYGYTF.